This passage covers 6 T cell receptor beta chains from one sample sequenced in a study of cytotoxic CD8 clonotypes in ibrutinib-treated CLL. Libraries were prepared by immunoSEQ multiplex PCR; TCRdb keeps only in-frame clonotypes and omits some of them. Of about 130,000 clones in the sample, about 78% were seen once. The sequenced sample was PBMCs, obtained after 24 months of ibrutinib treatment. These receptors all come from a human donor with chronic lymphocytic leukemia.

In its sample, this clone was seen once. The genes are TRBV6-5 and TRBJ1-4; D gene uncertain. The CDR3 totals 13 residues. Deletions cut 6 bases from V and 7 bases from J, with 12 bases between. Germline values: CDR1 MNHEY, CDR2 SVGAGI. The CDR3, as DNA: TGTGCCAGCAGCACCGGACCGGGTGAAAAACTGTTTTTT. Protein product: CASSTGPGEKLFF.

This clone was detected once. The gene calls are TRBV7-6 and TRBJ2-7, with 9 bases matching TRBD2. This CDR3 has 14 residues. Germline V gives CDR1 SGHVS, CDR2 FNYEAQ. The V gene end was trimmed by 2 bases and the J gene end by 3 bases; junction bases not matched to a gene: 2. The CDR3, as DNA: TGTGCCAGCAGCTTATGGCGGGGGGGCTACGAGCAGTACTTC. Its protein product is CASSLWRGGYEQYF.

The chain joins TRBV9 to TRBJ1-6, with D perhaps TRBD1 (5 bases). The germline gives CDR1 SGDLS, CDR2 YYNGEE. Trimming stripped 0 bases from V and 4 bases from J, with 8 bases between. The CDR3 consists of 15 residues. DNA for the CDR3: TGTGCCAGCAGCGTAGCGGGGGATTATAATTCACCCCTCCACTTT. It yields the protein CASSVAGDYNSPLHF.

This sequence joins TRBV18 and TRBJ2-5, with 7 bases matching TRBD1. Germline CDR1 KGHSH, CDR2 LQKENI. Trimming cost V 3 bases and J 5 bases; bases outside gene matches: 9. The CDR3 is 15 amino acids. In DNA form, the CDR3 reads TGTGCCAGCTCACCCTCTCAGGGGGTTGGGGAGACCCAGTACTTC. Amino acid sequence: CASSPSQGVGETQYF.

The chain links TRBV7-2 to TRBJ2-7; D call uncertain. With 3 bases removed from V and 6 bases from J, the gap between germline ends came to 21 bases. Germline V gene data show CDR1 as SGHTA and CDR2 as FQGNSA. The CDR3 is 16 amino acids. The DNA of the CDR3 is TGTGCCAGCAGCTTGCAAGCCCCCCTTCTTACGGTCGAGCAGTACTTC. Translated: CASSLQAPLLTVEQYF.

The V and J genes are TRBV5-6 and TRBJ1-5, with D hard to call. V was trimmed by 2 bases and J by 4 bases, leaving 16 bases between them. Germline V CDR1 and CDR2: SGHDT, YYEEEE. This CDR3 has 16 amino acids. CDR3 sequence (DNA): TGTGCCAGCAGCTTACTCGGGGTGGGTTCGAATCAGCCCCAGCATTTT. Protein product: CASSLLGVGSNQPQHF.